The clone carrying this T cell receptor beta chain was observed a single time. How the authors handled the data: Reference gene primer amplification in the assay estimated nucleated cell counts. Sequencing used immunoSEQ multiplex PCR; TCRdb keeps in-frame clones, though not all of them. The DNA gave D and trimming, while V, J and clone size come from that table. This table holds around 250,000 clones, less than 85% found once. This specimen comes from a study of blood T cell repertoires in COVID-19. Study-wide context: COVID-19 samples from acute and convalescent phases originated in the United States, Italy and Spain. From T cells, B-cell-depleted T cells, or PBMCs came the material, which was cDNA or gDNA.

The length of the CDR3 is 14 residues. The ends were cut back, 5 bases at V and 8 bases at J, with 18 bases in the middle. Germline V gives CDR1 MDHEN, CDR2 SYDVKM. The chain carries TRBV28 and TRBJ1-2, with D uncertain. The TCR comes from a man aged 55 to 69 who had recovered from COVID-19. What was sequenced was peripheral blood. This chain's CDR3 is CASSPSVGRTGYTF. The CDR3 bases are TGTGCCAGCAGTCCCAGCGTTGGGAGGACCGGCTACACCTTC.